The subject of this entry is one TCR beta chain. TCRbeta library construction was performed incorporating unique molecular identifiers. TCRdb re-called the PCR reads with MiXCR, one entry per CDR3 protein. The table records hundreds of thousands of distinct CDR3 sequences, 16% of them present only once. The sample belongs to a study of T-cell reconstitution after alpha-beta-depleted transplantation in children. Unmatched junction bases numbered 15, after V lost 3 bases and J lost 0 bases. CDR1 is SGHNT, CDR2 YYREEE, per germline (reference sequence). The CDR3 loop spans 21 amino acids. The material sequenced was PBMCs from the stem cell graft donor, taken from the stem cell graft. V and J are TRBV5-4 and TRBJ2-2; 12 bases are shared with TRBD2. The TCR comes from a human donor who donated a stem cell graft to a child with acute myeloid leukemia. The CDR3 region is CASSSPPWASGGATNTGELFF. The CDR3 DNA is TGTGCCAGCAGCTCCCCACCGTGGGCTAGCGGGGGGGCAACGAACACCGGGGAGCTGTTTTTT.